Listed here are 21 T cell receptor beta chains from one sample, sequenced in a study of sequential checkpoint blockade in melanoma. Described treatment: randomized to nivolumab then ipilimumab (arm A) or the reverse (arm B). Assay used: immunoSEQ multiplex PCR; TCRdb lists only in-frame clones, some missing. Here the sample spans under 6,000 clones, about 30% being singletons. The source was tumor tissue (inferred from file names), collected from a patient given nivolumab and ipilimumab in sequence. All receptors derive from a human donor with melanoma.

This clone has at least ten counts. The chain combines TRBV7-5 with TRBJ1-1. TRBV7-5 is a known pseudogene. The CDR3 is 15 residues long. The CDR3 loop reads CASSPPGGGNTEAFF. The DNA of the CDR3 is TGTGCCAGCAGCCCACCCGGGGGGGGGAACACTGAAGCTTTCTTT.

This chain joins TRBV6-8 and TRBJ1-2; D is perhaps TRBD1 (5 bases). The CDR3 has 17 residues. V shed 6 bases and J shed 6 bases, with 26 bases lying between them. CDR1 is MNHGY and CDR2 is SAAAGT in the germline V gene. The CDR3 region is CASSKPNGGPGVDGYTF. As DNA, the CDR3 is TGTGCCAGCAGCAAACCTAACGGAGGGCCGGGGGTAGATGGCTACACCTTC.

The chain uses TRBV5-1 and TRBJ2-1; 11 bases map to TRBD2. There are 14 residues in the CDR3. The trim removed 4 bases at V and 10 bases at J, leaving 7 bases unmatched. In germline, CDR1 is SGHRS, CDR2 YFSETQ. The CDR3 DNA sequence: TGCGCCAGCAGCCCGGGACTAGCGGACCACGAGCAGTTCTTC. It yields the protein CASSPGLADHEQFF.

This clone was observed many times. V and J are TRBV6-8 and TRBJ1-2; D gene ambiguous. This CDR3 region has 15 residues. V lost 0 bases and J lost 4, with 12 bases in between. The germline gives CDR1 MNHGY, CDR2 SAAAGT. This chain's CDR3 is CASSYSVGSPYGYTF. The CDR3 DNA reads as TGTGCCAGCAGTTACTCAGTCGGGTCCCCCTATGGCTACACCTTC.

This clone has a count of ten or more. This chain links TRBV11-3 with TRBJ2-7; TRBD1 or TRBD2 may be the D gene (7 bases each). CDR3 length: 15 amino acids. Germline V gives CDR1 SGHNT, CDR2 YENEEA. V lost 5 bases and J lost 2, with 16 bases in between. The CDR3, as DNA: TGTGCCAGCAGCCCGGCAGGGGGGGATGCCTACGAGCAGTACTTC. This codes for CASSPAGGDAYEQYF.

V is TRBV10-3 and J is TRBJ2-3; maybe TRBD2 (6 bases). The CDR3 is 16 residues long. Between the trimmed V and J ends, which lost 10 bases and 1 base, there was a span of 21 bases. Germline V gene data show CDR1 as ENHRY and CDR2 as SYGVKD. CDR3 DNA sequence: TGTGCCAGCCGAAGGCGCGGAGGGCAAGGCACAGATACGCAGTATTTT. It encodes CASRRRGGQGTDTQYF.

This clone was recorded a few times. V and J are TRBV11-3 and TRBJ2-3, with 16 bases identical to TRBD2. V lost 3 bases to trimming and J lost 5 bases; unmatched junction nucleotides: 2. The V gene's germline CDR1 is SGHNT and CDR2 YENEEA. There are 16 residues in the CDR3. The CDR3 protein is CASSLGLAGGVDTQYF. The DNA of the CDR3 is TGTGCCAGCAGCTTGGGACTAGCGGGAGGGGTAGATACGCAGTATTTT.

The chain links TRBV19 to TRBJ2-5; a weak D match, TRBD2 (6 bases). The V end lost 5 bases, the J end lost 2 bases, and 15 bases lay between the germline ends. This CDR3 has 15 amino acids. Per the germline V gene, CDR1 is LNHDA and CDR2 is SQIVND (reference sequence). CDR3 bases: TGTGCCAGTAGTGTCTCCGGGACTCCACAAGAGACCCAGTACTTC. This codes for CASSVSGTPQETQYF.

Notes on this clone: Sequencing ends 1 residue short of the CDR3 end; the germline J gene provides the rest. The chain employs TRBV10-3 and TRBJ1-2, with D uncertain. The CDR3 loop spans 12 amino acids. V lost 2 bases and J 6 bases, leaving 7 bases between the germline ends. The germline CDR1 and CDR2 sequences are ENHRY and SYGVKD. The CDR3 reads CAISENEDGYTF. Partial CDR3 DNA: TGTGCCATCAGTGAGAACGAGGATGGCTACACC.

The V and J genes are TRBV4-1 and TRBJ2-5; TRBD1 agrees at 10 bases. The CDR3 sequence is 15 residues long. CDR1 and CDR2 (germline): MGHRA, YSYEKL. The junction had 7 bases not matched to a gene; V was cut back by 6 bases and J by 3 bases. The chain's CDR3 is CASSFGQGGEETQYF. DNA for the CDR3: TGCGCCAGCAGTTTCGGACAGGGGGGAGAAGAGACCCAGTACTTC.

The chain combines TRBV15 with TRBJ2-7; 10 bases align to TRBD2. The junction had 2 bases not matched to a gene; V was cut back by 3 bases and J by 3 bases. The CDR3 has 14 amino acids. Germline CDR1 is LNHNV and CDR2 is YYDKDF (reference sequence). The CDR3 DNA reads TGTGCCACCAGCAGCCAGCGGGGGGGCTACGAGCAGTACTTC. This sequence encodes CATSSQRGGYEQYF.

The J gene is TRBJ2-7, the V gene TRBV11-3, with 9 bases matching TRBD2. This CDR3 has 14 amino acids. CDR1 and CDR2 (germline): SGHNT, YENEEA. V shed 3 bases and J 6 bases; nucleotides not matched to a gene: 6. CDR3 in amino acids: CASSFAGGTLEQYF. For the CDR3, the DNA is TGTGCCAGCAGCTTCGCGGGAGGGACACTCGAGCAGTACTTC.

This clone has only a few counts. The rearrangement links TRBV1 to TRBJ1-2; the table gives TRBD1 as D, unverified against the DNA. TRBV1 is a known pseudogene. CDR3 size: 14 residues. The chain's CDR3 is CASSLIQGADGYTF. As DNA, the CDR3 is TGCGCCAGCAGCCTGATCCAGGGGGCCGACGGCTACACCTTC.

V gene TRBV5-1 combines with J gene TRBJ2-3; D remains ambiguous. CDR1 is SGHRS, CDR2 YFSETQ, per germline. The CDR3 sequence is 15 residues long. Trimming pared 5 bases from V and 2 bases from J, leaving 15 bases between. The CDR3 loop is CASRDQRTNTDTQYF. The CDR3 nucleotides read TGCGCCAGCAGGGACCAGCGAACTAACACAGATACGCAGTATTTT.

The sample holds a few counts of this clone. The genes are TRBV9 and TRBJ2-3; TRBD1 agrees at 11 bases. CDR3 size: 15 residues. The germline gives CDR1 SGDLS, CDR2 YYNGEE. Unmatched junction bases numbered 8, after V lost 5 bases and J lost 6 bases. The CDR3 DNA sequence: TGTGCCAGCAGTTTTGGACAGGGGGCGCCGGATACGCAGTATTTT. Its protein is CASSFGQGAPDTQYF.

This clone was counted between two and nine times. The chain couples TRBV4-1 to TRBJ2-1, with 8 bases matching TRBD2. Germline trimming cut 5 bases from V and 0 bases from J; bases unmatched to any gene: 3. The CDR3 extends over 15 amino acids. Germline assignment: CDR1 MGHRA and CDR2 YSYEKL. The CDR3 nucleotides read TGCGCCAGCAGCTTAGCGGGAAACTCCTACAATGAGCAGTTCTTC. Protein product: CASSLAGNSYNEQFF.

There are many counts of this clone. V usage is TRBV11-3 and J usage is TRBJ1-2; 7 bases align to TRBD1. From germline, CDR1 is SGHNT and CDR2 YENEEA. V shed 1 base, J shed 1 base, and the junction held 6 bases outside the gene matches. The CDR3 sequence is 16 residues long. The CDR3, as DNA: TGTGCCAGCAGCTTAGGGGCAGGGGGACTTAACTATGGCTACACCTTC. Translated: CASSLGAGGLNYGYTF.

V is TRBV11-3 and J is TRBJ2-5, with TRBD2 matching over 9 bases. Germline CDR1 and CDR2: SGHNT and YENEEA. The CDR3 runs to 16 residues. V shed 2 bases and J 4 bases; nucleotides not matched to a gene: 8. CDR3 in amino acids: CASSLQAGGPLETQYF. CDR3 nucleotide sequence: TGTGCCAGCAGCTTACAAGCGGGAGGCCCTTTAGAGACCCAGTACTTC.

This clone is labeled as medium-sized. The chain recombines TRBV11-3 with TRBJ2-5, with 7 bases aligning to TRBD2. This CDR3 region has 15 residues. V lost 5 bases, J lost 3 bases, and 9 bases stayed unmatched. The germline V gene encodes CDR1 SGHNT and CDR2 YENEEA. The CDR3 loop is CASSPTYREEETQYF. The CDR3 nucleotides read TGTGCCAGCAGCCCGACTTACCGGGAGGAAGAGACCCAGTACTTC.

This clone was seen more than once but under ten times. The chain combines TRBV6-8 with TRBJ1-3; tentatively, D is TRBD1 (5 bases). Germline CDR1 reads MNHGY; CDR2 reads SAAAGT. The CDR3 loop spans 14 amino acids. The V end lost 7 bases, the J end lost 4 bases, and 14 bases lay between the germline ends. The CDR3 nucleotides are TGTGCCAGCAACGGACCGGGGGGAGGAAACACCATATATTTT. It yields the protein CASNGPGGGNTIYF.

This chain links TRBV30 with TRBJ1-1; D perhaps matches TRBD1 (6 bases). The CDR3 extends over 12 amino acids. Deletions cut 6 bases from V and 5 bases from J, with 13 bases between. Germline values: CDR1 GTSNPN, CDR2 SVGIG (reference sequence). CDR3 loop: CACKRGGTEAFF. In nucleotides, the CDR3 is TGTGCCTGTAAGAGGGGGGGGACTGAAGCTTTCTTT.